The clone carrying this T cell receptor (beta chain) was found a few times. The data derive from a study of blood T cells in healthy people across ages. CDR1 is DFQATT, CDR2 SNEGSKA, per germline (reference sequence). After removal of 1 base from V and 13 bases from J, the junction contained 13 bases not matched to a gene. CDR3 length: 15 residues. A J-beta primer mix and a sample-barcoded 5' primer were used in a second PCR of about 7 to 12 cycles. Each CDR3 protein is one row after TCRdb ran MiXCR on the 5' RACE reads. The repertoire consists of 730,000 or so distinct CDR3 sequences, with around 38% occurring once and the leading ten covering 25% to 35%. Researchers isolated at least 6.5 million PBMCs per sample. Per individual sample, total RNA of at least 5 micrograms was extracted.

The chain is built from TRBV20-1 and TRBJ2-4, with 10 bases matching TRBD1. Sequenced: blood. This receptor was taken from an elderly man in good health. The CDR3 reads CSARAPDRGVGEQYF. Here the CDR3 DNA reads TGCAGTGCTAGAGCCCCGGACAGGGGGGTAGGGGAGCAGTACTTC.